This T cell receptor (beta chain) appears in the sequencing data of a study of blood T cell repertoires in COVID-19. Study summary: Sample material is recorded as cDNA or gDNA derived from T cells, B-cell-depleted T cells, or PBMCs.

Germline values: CDR1 SNHLY, CDR2 FYNNEI. The CDR3 has 16 residues. V dropped 0 bases and J dropped 3 bases, with 15 bases sitting between them. Per the authors' pipeline: Researchers report that nucleated cell counts were estimated from reference gene primer amplification. Profiled with immunoSEQ multiplex PCR; TCRdb holds only in-frame clones, not every one. V and J calls and clone size are as listed in that table; D and trimming were resolved from the DNA. The sample lists over 250,000 clones, about 87% seen once, with about 1.6% in the top ten. The chain carries TRBV2 and TRBJ2-7, with D possibly being TRBD2 (6 bases). Source material: peripheral blood. This clonotype was obtained from a middle-aged woman who had recovered from COVID-19. CDR3 region: CASSEAFGEAFYEQYF. Written as DNA, the CDR3 is TGTGCCAGCAGTGAAGCATTTGGGGAGGCCTTCTACGAGCAGTACTTC.